This T cell receptor (beta chain) was captured by sequencing in a study of blood T cell repertoires in COVID-19 (dated by TCRdb to about 2020). Concerning the study at large: Samples covering the acute and convalescent phases of COVID-19 were provided by collaborators in the United States, Italy and Spain. The prospective study material was composed of cDNA or gDNA derived from T cells, B-cell-depleted T cells, or PBMCs. Deeply sampled blood TCRbeta repertoires from subjects exposed to, actively infected with, or recovered from COVID-19 were included in the dataset. A freely available public database, intended as a resource for researchers studying the immune response to SARS-CoV-2, is where the repertoires were released. The samples were drawn from two sources: the first 160 participants of the ongoing ImmuneRACE study, and approximately 1,300 subjects contributed by 6 global collaborators. Nearly every sample came with metadata listing a de-identified subject ID, COVID-19 status, age in years and sex. Where available, HLA class I and class II types were obtained from metadata supplied by the sample provider rather than from assay-based typing.

What the research found in general, with its limitations: The amount of clinical and demographic metadata varied by source and participant and was provided uncurated.

In the prospective study, participants were roughly 18 to 100 years old, resided in around 25 geographic areas of the United States, and were enrolled through a virtual design. To assign participants to cohorts, the prospective study relied on clinical history that participants themselves reported in a screening survey and a study questionnaire. Mobile phlebotomists in the prospective study collected whole blood, serum and a nasopharyngeal or oropharyngeal swab from every participant. Over a roughly 2-month period, participants in the prospective study had the option of providing additional blood draws and questionnaires. Before DNA extraction, prospective study blood samples were shipped either frozen or at room temperature. From its cysteine to its phenylalanine, the CDR3 spans 15 amino acids. Only the CDR3 region is kept as DNA, spanning 45 bases read in frame from base 1. Reading the germline V gene gives CDR1 MNHEY and CDR2 SVGAGI. Ends trimmed: V by 6 bases, J by 2 bases; bases unmatched to a gene: 6.

TCRbeta CDR3 regions were amplified from genomic DNA by means of the immunoSEQ Assay, a bias-controlled multiplex PCR. The authors processed their data as follows. Nucleated cell counts per sample were estimated from amplification of reference gene primers within the assay. To quantify the absolute abundance of each unique TCRbeta CDR3 rearrangement, sequence reads were collapsed and filtered. Productive Simpson clonality was computed per sample as the square root of Simpson's diversity index over productive rearrangements. TCRdb re-hosts the immuneACCESS table, in-frame sequences only. Its copies lack some clones; in the studies checked, an unresolved V gene accounts for under half of them, and the cause for the rest is not known. Clone size and V and J calls were adopted from that table, with D and trimming inferred from the DNA. This sample has 200,000 to 300,000 clones in its table, and around 88% of those were observed once. 2% to 2.5% of the sample lies in the top ten.

As for this clone: It lacks a known antigen. No per-base quality is available; no much larger clone lies one base away.

Recombination connected TRBV6-5 to TRBJ2-3; TRBD1 lines up with 9 middle nucleotides. This sequence originates from a woman aged 40 to 50 with acute COVID-19. The sample comprised PBMCs or T cells enriched from blood (not recorded which). For the CDR3, the sequence is CASRRTGGVTDTQYF. The bases read TGTGCCAGCAGACGTACAGGGGGCGTCACAGATACGCAGTATTTT.